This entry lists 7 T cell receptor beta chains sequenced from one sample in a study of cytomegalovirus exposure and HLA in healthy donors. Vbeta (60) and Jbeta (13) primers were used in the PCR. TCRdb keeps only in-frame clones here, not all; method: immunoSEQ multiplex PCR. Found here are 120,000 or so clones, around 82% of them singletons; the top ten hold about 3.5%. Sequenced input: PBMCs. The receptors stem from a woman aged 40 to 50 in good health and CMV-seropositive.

CDR3 sequence reads: CASGIFSYNEQFF. In DNA, the CDR3 is TGTGCCAGCGGCATCTTCTCCTACAATGAGCAGTTCTTC. This chain joins TRBV28 and TRBJ2-1, with D unresolved. Germline V gives CDR1 MDHEN, CDR2 SYDVKM. The V end lost 8 bases, the J end lost 0 bases, and 8 bases lay between the germline ends. This CDR3 spans 13 amino acids.

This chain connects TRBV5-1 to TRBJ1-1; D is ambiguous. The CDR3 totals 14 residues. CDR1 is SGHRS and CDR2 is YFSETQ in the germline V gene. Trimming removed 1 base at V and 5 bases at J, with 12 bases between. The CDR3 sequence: CASSLHSQETEAFF. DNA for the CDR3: TGCGCCAGCAGCTTGCACTCCCAAGAGACTGAAGCTTTCTTT.

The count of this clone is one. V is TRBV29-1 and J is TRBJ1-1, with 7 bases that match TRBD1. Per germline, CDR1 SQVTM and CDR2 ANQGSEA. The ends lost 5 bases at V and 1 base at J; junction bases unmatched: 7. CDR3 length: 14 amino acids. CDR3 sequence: CSVHEGATNTEAFF. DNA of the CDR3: TGCAGCGTTCATGAGGGGGCCACGAACACTGAAGCTTTCTTT. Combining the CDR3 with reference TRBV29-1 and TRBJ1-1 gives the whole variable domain SAVISQKPSRDICQRGTSLTIQCQVDSQVTMMFWYRQQPGQSLTLIATANQGSEATYESGFVIDKFPISRPNLTFSTLTVSNMSPEDSSIYLCSVHEGATNTEAFFGQGTRLTVV.

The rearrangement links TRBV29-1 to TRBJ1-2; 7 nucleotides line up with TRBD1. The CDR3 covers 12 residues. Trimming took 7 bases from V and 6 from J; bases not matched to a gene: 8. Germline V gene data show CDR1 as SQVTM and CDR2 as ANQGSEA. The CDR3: CSATGTANGYTF. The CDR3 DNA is TGCAGCGCTACCGGGACAGCCAATGGCTACACCTTC.

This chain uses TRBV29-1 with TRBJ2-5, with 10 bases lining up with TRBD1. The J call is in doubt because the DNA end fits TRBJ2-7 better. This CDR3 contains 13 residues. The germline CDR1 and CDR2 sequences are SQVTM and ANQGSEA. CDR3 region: CSAGTGALYEQYF. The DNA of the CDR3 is TGCAGTGCAGGGACAGGGGCGTTATACGAGCAGTACTTC.

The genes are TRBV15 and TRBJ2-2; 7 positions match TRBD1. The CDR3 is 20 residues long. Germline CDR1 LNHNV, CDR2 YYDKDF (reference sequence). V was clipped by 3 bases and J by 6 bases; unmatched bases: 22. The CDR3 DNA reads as TGTGCCACCAGCAGTGAACTTTACACCGACAGGGTGAGGTCCTCCGGGGAGCTGTTTTTT. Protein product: CATSSELYTDRVRSSGELFF.

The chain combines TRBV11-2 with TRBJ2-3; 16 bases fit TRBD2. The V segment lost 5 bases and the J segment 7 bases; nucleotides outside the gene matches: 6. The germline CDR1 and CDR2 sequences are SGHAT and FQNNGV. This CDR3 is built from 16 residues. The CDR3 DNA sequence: TGTGCCAGCAGCGGGGGACTAGCGGGAGGGATAAATACGCAGTATTTT. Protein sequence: CASSGGLAGGINTQYF.